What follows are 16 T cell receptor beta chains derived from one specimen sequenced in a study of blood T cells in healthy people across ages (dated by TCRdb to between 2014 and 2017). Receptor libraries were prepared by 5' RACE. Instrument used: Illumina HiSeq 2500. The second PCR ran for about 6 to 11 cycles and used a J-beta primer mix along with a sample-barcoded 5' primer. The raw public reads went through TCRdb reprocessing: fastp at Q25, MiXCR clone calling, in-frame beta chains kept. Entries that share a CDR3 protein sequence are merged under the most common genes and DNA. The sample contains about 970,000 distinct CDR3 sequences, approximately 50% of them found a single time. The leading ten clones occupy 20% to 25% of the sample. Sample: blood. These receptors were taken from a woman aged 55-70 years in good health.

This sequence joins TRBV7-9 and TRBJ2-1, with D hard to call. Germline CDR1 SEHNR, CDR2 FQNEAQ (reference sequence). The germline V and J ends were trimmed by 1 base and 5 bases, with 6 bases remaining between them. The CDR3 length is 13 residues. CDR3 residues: CASSLDFHNEQFF. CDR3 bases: TGTGCCAGCAGCTTAGATTTTCACAATGAGCAGTTCTTC.

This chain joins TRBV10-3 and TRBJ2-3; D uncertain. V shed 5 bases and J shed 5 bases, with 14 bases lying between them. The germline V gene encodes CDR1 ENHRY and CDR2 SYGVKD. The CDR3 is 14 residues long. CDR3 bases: TGTGCCATCAGTCCGCGGTCGGCCGTAGATACGCAGTATTTT. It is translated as CAISPRSAVDTQYF.

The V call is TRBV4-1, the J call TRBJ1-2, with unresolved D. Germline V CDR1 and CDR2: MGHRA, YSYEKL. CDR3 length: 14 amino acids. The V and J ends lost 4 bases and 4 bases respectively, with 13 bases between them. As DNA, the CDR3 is TGCGCCAGCAGCCTCGGGGAGGGCACCTATGGCTACACCTTC. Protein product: CASSLGEGTYGYTF.

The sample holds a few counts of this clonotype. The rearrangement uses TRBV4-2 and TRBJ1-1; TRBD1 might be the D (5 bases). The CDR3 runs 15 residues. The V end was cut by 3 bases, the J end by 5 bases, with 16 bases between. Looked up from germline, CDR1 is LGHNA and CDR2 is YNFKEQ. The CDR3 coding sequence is TGTGCCAGCAGCCACCACGGGACCGGGGGGACTGAAGCTTTCTTT. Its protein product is CASSHHGTGGTEAFF.

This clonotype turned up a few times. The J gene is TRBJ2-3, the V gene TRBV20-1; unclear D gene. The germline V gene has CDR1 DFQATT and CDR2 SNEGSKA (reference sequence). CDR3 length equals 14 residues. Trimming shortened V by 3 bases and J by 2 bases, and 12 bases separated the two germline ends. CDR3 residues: CSASRVGFTDTQYF. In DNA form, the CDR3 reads TGCAGTGCTAGTCGGGTTGGGTTCACAGATACGCAGTATTTT.

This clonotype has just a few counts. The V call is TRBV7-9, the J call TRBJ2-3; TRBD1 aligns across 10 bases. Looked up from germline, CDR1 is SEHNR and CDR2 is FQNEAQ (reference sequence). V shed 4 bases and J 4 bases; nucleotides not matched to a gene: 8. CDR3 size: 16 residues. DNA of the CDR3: TGTGCCAGCAGCTCGATACCGGGACAGGGGTCAGATACGCAGTATTTT. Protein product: CASSSIPGQGSDTQYF.

CDR3 sequence reads: CSASPRTQYF. As DNA, the CDR3 is TGCAGTGCTAGTCCTAGGACGCAGTATTTT. The genes are TRBV20-1 and TRBJ2-3; D ambiguous. Trimming stripped 3 bases from V and 9 bases from J, with 7 bases between. Germline values: CDR1 DFQATT, CDR2 SNEGSKA (reference sequence). The CDR3 sequence is 10 residues long.

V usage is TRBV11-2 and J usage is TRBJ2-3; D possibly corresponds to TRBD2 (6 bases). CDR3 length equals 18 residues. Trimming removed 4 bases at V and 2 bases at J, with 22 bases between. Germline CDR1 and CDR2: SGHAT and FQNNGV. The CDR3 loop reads CASSSGERASPHTDTQYF. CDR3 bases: TGTGCCAGCAGCTCCGGGGAGCGGGCGAGTCCCCACACAGATACGCAGTATTTT.

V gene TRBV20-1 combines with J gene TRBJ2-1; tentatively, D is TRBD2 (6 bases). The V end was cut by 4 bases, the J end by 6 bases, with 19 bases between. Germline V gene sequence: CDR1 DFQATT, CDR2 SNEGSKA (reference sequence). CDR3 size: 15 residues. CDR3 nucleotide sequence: TGCAGTGCTACCCTATGGAGGGCCGGTATCAATGAGCAGTTCTTC. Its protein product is CSATLWRAGINEQFF.

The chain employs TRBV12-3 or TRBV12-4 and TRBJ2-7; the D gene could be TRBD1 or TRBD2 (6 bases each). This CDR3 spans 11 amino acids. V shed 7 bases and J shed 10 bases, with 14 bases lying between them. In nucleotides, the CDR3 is TGTGCCAGCAACAGGGCGGGGATCCAGTACTTC. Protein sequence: CASNRAGIQYF.

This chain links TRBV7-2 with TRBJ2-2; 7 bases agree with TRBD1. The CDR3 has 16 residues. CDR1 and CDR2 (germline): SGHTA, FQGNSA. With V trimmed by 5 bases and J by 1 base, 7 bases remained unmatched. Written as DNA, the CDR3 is TGTGCCAGCAGCAACTGGGACAGACTGAACACCGGGGAGCTGTTTTTT. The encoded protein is CASSNWDRLNTGELFF.

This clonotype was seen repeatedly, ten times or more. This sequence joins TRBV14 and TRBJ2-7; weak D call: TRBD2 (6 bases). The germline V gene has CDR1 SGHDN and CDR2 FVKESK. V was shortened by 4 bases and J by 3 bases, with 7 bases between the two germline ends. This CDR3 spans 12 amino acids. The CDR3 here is CASSRSGYEQYF. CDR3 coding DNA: TGTGCCAGCAGCCGTAGCGGCTACGAGCAGTACTTC.

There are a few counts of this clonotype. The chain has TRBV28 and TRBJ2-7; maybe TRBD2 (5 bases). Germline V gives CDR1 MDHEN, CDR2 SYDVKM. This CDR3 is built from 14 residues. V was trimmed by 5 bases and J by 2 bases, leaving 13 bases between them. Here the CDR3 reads CASSLPGIPYEQYF. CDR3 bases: TGTGCCAGCAGTCTCCCGGGGATTCCCTACGAGCAGTACTTC.

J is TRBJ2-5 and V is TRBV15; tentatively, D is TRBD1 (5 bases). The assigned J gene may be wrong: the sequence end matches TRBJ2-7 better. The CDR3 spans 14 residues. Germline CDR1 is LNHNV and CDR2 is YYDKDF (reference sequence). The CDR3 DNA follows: TGTGCCACCAGCAGAGATCCAGGGACCTACGAGCAGTACTTC. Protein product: CATSRDPGTYEQYF.

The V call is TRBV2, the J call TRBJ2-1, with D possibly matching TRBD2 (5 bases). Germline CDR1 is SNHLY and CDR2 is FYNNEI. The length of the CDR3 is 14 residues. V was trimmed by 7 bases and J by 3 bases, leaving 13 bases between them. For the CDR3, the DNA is TGTGCCAGCACTCTCGGGGTGGACTACAATGAGCAGTTCTTC. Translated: CASTLGVDYNEQFF. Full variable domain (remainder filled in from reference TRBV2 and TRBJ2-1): EPEVTQTPSHQVTQMGQEVILRCVPISNHLYFYWYRQILGQKVEFLVSFYNNEISEKSEIFDDQFSVERPDGSNFTLKIRSTKLEDSAMYFCASTLGVDYNEQFFGPGTRLTVL.

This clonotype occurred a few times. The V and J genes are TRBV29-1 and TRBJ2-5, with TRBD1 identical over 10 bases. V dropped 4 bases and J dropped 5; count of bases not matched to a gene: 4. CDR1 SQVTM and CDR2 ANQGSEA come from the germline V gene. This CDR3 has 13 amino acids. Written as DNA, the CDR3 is TGCAGCGTTGGGGACAGGGGCGCGGAGACCCAGTACTTC. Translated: CSVGDRGAETQYF.